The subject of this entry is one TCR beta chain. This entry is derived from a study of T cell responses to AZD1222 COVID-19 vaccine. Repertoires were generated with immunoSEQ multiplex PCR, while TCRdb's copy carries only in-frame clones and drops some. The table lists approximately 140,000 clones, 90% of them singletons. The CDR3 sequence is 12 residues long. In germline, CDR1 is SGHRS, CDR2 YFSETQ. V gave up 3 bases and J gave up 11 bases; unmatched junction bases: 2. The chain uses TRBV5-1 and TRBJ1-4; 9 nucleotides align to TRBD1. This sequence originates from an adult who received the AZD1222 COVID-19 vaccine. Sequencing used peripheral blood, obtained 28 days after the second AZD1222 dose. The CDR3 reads CASSSDRGKLFF. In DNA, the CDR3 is TGCGCCAGCAGCTCAGACAGGGGGAAACTGTTTTTT.